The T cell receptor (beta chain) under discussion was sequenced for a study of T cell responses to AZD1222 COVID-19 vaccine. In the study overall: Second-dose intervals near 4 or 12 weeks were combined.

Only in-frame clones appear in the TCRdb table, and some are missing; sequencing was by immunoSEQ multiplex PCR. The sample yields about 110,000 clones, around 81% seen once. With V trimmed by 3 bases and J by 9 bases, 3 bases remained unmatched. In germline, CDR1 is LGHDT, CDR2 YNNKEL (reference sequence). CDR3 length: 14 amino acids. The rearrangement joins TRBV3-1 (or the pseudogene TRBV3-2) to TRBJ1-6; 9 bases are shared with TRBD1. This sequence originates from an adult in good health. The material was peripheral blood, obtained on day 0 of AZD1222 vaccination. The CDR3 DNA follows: TGTGCCAGCAGCCATGGGACAGGGATTTCACCCCTCCACTTT. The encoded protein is CASSHGTGISPLHF.